This TCR beta chain came from a study of a mutant IDH1 vaccine in newly diagnosed glioma. Concerning this clone itself: Its matching antigen is unknown.

Some clones are missing from TCRdb's copy, which holds only in-frame ones; the method was immunoSEQ multiplex PCR. The repertoire holds some 45,000 clones, with about 83% as singletons. This CDR3 is built from 14 residues. V trimming: 4 bases; J trimming: 3 bases; junction bases outside the gene matches: 5. Germline V gene sequence: CDR1 SGHRS, CDR2 YFSETQ. Indicated time point: week 35, safety follow-up. Every vaccine dose comprised 300 ug of mutant IDH1 20-mer peptide plus topical imiquimod. The origin of this receptor is a woman between 45 and 65 years old with glioma. Sequenced here: PBMCs, sampled from a glioma patient whose treatment included an IDH1 peptide vaccine. This chain joins TRBV5-1 and TRBJ1-2; the match to TRBD1 covers 8 bases. CDR3 sequence (DNA): TGCGCCAGCAGCGTAGGACAGGGCGACTATGGCTACACCTTC. This gives the protein CASSVGQGDYGYTF. The whole variable domain, remainder taken from reference TRBV5-1 and TRBJ1-2, is KAGVTQTPRYLIKTRGQQVTLSCSPISGHRSVSWYQQTPGQGLQFLFEYFSETQRNKGNFPGRFSGRQFSNSRSEMNVSTLELGDSALYLCASSVGQGDYGYTFGSGTRLTVV.